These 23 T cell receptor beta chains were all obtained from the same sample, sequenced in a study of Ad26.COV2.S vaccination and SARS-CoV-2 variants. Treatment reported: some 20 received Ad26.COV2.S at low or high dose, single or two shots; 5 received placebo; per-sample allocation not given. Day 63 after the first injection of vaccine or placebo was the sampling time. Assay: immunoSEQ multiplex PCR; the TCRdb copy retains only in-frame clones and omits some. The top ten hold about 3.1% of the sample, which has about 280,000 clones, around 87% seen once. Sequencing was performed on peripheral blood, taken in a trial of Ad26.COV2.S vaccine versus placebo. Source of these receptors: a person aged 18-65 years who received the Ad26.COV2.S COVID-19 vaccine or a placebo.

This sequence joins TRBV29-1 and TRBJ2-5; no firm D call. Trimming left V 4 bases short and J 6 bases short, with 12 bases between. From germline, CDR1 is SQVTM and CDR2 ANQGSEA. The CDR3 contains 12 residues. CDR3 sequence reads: CSVGQAPQTQYF. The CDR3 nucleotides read TGCAGCGTTGGGCAGGCCCCGCAGACCCAGTACTTC.

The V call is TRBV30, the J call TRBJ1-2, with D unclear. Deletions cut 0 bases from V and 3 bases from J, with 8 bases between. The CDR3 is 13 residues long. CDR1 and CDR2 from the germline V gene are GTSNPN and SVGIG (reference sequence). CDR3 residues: CAWSVSRYYGYTF. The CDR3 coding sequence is TGTGCCTGGAGTGTATCTCGGTACTATGGCTACACCTTC.

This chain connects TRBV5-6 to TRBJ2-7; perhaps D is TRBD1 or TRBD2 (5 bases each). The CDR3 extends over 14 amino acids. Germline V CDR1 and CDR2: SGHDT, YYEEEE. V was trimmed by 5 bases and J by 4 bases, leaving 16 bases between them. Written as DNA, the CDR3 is TGTGCCAGCAGGAGCCGGGGCCACGTTTACGAGCAGTACTTC. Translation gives CASRSRGHVYEQYF. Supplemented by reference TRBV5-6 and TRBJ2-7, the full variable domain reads DAGVTQSPTHLIKTRGQQVTLRCSPKSGHDTVSWYQQALGQGPQFIFQYYEEEERQRGNFPDRFSGHQFPNYSSELNVNALLLGDSALYLCASRSRGHVYEQYFGPGTRLTVT.

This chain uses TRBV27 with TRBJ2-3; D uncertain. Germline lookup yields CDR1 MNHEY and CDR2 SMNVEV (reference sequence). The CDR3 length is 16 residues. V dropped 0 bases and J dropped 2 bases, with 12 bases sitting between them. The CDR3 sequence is CASSLSGPYSTDTQYF. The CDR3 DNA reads TGTGCCAGCAGTTTATCGGGCCCTTATTCCACAGATACGCAGTATTTT.

CDR3 DNA: TGTGCCAGCAGCACAACGGGACAGGGCTTCTACGAGCAGTACTTC. Its translation: CASSTTGQGFYEQYF. The rearrangement links TRBV9 to TRBJ2-7, with 9 bases matching TRBD1. Germline V gene lookup returns CDR1 SGDLS and CDR2 YYNGEE. The CDR3 has 15 amino acids. V was pared by 4 bases and J by 3 bases, with 8 bases of the junction left unmatched.

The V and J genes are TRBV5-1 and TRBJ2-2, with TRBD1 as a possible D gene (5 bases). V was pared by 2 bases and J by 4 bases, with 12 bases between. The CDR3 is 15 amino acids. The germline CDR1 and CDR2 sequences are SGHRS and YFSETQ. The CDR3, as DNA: TGCGCCAGCAGCTTCAGGGAAGATTCCACCGGGGAGCTGTTTTTT. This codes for CASSFREDSTGELFF.

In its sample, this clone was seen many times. This CDR3 is CASSDRGANSPLHF. In DNA, the CDR3 is TGTGCCAGCTCAGACAGGGGCGCTAATTCACCCCTCCACTTT. The rearrangement links TRBV18 to TRBJ1-6, with 8 bases that match TRBD1. CDR3 length: 14 amino acids. Germline assignment: CDR1 KGHSH and CDR2 LQKENI. Trimming took 5 bases from V and 6 from J; bases not matched to a gene: 3.

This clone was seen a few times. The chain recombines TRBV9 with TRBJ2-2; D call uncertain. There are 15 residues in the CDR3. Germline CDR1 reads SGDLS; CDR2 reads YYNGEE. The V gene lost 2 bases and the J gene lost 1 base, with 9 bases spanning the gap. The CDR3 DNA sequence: TGTGCCAGCAGCGTCGGAGACGGGAACACCGGGGAGCTGTTTTTT. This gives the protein CASSVGDGNTGELFF.

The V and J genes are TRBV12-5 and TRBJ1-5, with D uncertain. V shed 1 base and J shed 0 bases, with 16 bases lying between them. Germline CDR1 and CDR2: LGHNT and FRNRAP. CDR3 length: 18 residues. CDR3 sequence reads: CASGLAQKGSLSNQPQHF. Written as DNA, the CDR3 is TGTGCTAGTGGTTTGGCTCAAAAGGGCAGCCTTAGCAATCAGCCCCAGCATTTT. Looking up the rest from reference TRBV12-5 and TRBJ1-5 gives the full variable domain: DARVTQTPRHKVTEMGQEVTMRCQPILGHNTVFWYRQTMMQGLELLAYFRNRAPLDDSGMPKDRFSAEMPDATLATLKIQPSEPRDSAVYFCASGLAQKGSLSNQPQHFGDGTRLSIL.

The CDR3 DNA follows: TGTGCCAGTAGTGTACAGGGTCGGGATGGCTACACCTTC. Protein: CASSVQGRDGYTF. This chain links TRBV19 with TRBJ1-2, with D possibly matching TRBD1 (6 bases). CDR1 is LNHDA and CDR2 is SQIVND in the germline V gene (reference sequence). The CDR3 loop spans 13 amino acids. Between the trimmed V and J ends, which lost 5 bases and 6 bases, there was a span of 13 bases.

The CDR3 coding sequence is TGTGCCAGTAGTAGTAACGACAGGAGGTTTGGGGGTGAGCAGTTCTTC. Translating it yields CASSSNDRRFGGEQFF. This chain links TRBV19 with TRBJ2-1, with D maybe TRBD1 (6 bases). The germline V and J ends were trimmed by 4 bases and 9 bases, with 22 bases remaining between them. This CDR3 is 16 amino acids long. Per the germline V gene, CDR1 is LNHDA and CDR2 is SQIVND (reference sequence).

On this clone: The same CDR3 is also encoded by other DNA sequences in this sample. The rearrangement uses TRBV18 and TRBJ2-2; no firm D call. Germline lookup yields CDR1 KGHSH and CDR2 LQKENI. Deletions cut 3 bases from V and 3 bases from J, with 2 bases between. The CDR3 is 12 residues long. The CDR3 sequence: CASSPYTGELFF. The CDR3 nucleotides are TGTGCCAGCTCACCCTACACCGGGGAGCTGTTTTTT.

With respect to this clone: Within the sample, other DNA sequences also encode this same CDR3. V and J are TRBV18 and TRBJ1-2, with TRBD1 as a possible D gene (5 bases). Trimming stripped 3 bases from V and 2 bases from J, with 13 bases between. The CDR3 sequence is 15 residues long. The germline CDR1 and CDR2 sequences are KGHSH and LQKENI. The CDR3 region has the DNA TGTGCCAGCTCACCCCTCGCGGGGGGAAACTATGGCTACACCTTC. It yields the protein CASSPLAGGNYGYTF.

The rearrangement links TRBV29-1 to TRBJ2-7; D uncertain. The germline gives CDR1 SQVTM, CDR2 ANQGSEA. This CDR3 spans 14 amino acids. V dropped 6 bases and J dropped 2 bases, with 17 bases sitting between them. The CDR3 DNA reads TGCAGCGTCCTAAAAAACGGGCCCCCCTACGAGCAGTACTTC. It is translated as CSVLKNGPPYEQYF.

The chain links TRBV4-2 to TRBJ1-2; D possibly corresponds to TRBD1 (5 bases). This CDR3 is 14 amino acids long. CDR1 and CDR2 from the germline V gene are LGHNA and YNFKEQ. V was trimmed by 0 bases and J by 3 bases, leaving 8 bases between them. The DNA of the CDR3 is TGTGCCAGCAGCCAAGAACAGGCCTACTATGGCTACACCTTC. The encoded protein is CASSQEQAYYGYTF.

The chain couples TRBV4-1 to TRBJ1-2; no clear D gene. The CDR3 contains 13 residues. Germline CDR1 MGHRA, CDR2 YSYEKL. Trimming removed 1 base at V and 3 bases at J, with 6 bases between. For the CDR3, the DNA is TGCGCCAGCAGCCAAGGGGGAGACTATGGCTACACCTTC. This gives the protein CASSQGGDYGYTF.

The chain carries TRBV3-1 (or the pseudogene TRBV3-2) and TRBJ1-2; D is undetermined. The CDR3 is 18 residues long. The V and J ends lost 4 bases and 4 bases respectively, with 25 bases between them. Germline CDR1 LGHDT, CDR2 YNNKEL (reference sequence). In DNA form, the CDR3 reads TGTGCCAGCAGCCCCCTACGTTGGGCAGGCGGTCTACCCTATGGCTACACCTTC. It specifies CASSPLRWAGGLPYGYTF.

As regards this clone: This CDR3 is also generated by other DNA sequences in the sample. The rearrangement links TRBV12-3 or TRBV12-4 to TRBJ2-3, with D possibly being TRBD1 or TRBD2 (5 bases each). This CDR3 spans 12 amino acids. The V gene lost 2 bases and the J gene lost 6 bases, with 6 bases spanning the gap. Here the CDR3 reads CASSLWGDTQYF. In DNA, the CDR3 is TGTGCCAGCAGTTTATGGGGGGATACGCAGTATTTT.

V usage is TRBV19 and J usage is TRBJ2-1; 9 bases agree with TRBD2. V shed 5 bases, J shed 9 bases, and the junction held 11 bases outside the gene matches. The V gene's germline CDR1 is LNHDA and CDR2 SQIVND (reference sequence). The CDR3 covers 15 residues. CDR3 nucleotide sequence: TGTGCCAGTAGTGATAGCGGGAGAGGTAGGGTTGAGCAGTTCTTC. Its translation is CASSDSGRGRVEQFF.

CDR3 sequence reads: CASSPPTGAATGNTIYF. In nucleotides, the CDR3 is TGTGCCAGCTCACCACCGACAGGGGCCGCGACTGGAAACACCATATATTTT. The chain is built from TRBV18 and TRBJ1-3; TRBD1 agrees at 8 bases. Germline CDR1 reads KGHSH; CDR2 reads LQKENI. V shed 0 bases, J shed 2 bases, and the junction held 6 bases outside the gene matches. This CDR3 is built from 17 residues.

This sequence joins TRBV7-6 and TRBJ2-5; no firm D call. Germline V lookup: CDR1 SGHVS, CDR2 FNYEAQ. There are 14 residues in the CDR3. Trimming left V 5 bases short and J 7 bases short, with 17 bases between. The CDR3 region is CASSLSPVQVTQYF. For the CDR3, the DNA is TGTGCCAGCAGCCTAAGCCCGGTCCAGGTGACCCAGTACTTC.

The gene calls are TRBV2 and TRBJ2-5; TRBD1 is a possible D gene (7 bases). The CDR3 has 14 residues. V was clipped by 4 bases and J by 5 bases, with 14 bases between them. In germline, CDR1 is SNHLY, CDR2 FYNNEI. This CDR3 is CASSAMTGRETQYF. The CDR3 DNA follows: TGTGCCAGCAGTGCTATGACAGGGAGGGAGACCCAGTACTTC.

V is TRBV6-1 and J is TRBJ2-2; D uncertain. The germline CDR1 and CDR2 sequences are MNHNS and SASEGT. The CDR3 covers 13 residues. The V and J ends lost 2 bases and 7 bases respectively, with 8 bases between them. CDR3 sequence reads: CASSELASGELFF. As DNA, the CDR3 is TGTGCCAGCAGTGAACTGGCTAGCGGGGAGCTGTTTTTT.